The rows below give T cell receptor beta chains drawn from one sample of a study of blood T cell repertoires in COVID-19. Measured with immunoSEQ multiplex PCR; TCRdb has only the in-frame clones, and not every one. The sample has around 140,000 clones, roughly 80% seen once. The sequenced sample consisted of PBMCs or T cells enriched from blood (not recorded which). Receptors were obtained from a woman aged 50 to 65 who had recovered from COVID-19. Both conserved end residues are part of each CDR3. The D gene is left open where the match is weak. Rows give clone size only sometimes, using once, few, many, or a class for an expanded clone.

TGTGCCAGCAGCTTTGGAGGGGGCTCAACTAATGAAAAACTGTTTTTT,CASSFGGGSTNEKLFF,.,TRBJ1-4,16,TRBV5-4,TRBD1
TGTGCCAGCAGCTTAGCGAGTCCGAACACTGAAGCTTTCTTT,CASSLASPNTEAFF,once,TRBJ1-1,14,TRBV7-6,.
TGTGCCAGCAGGGACAAACAGGGGGCTCACTATGGCTACACCTTC,CASRDKQGAHYGYTF,.,TRBJ1-2,15,TRBV6-5,TRBD1
TGTGCCAGCAGTTCACTAGCGGGGGGGCCAGATACGCAGTATTTT,CASSSLAGGPDTQYF,.,TRBJ2-3,15,TRBV6-4,TRBD2
TGTGCCAGCTCCCCCGAGAACACAGTTGAAGCTTTCTTT,CASSPENTVEAFF,.,TRBJ1-1,13,TRBV7-9,.
TGTGCCATCAGTAATTCTCAGGGGGTAGTCACTGAAGCTTTCTTT,CAISNSQGVVTEAFF,few,TRBJ1-1,15,TRBV10-3,TRBD1
TGCGCCAGCAGCACAGGGTACCAAGAGACCCAGTACTTC,CASSTGYQETQYF,.,TRBJ2-5,13,TRBV5-1,.
TGCGCCAGCAGCCACTCTGCTGAAGGGGAAGGCTACACCTTC,CASSHSAEGEGYTF,.,TRBJ1-2,14,TRBV4-1,.
TGTGCCAGCAGTTTATGGCGGGGGGGCCGTGGTAAAAACATTCAGTACTTC,CASSLWRGGRGKNIQYF,.,TRBJ2-4,17,TRBV28,TRBD2
TGCACCAGCAGCCAAGCCCCAGGACACAAAGCTAACTATGGCTACACCTTC,CTSSQAPGHKANYGYTF,.,TRBJ1-2,17,TRBV1,.
TGTGCCAGTGTCGCGGGGCTCTACAATGAAAAACTGTTTTTT,CASVAGLYNEKLFF,.,TRBJ1-4,14,TRBV19,.
TGTGCCAGCAGCCTCGGACAGGGAGCTAGAGATACGCAGTATTTT,CASSLGQGARDTQYF,.,TRBJ2-3,15,TRBV7-2,TRBD1
TGTGCCAGCAGTTTCGCCGGGGGTACTTCACCCCTCCACTTT,CASSFAGGTSPLHF,.,TRBJ1-6,14,TRBV27,.
TGTGCCAGCAGCCCTGCCACAGGCGAGCAGTTCTTC,CASSPATGEQFF,.,TRBJ2-1,12,TRBV3-1/TRBV3-2,.
TGTGCCATCAGTGAGTCGTCAGGGAAGGGGACTCCTCAAGAGACCCAGTACTTC,CAISESSGKGTPQETQYF,.,TRBJ2-5,18,TRBV10-3,.
TGTGCCAGCAGCCCAAGGGAAGAGGGGCGGGGCAATGAGCAGTTCTTC,CASSPREEGRGNEQFF,.,TRBJ2-1,16,TRBV7-8,.
TGTGCCAGCAGCTTAGACGGGAGTACTAATGAAAAACTGTTTTTT,CASSLDGSTNEKLFF,few,TRBJ1-4,15,TRBV5-5,.
TGTGCCAGACAGACAAGCCTAAGGGGTATGTGGACTGAAGCTTTCTTT,CARQTSLRGMWTEAFF,once,TRBJ1-1,16,TRBV5-8,.
TGTGCCAGCAGTTACAGGGAGGGTCAGCCCCAGCATTTT,CASSYREGQPQHF,.,TRBJ1-5,13,TRBV6-4,.
TGTGCCATCAGCCTAGACAGGGCAGTCCAGGGGGGCTACACCTTC,CAISLDRAVQGGYTF,few,TRBJ1-2,15,TRBV10-3,TRBD1
TGTGCCAGCAGCCTGGGGGGCTACGGACAGCCCCAGCATTTT,CASSLGGYGQPQHF,once,TRBJ1-5,14,TRBV5-6,.
TGTGCCAGCAGTTACAATGAAGGGGATGGCTATGGCTACACCTTC,CASSYNEGDGYGYTF,.,TRBJ1-2,15,TRBV6-5,.
TGTGCCAGCAGCTCCGCCGGGACTAGGACTTCAGATACGCAGTATTTT,CASSSAGTRTSDTQYF,.,TRBJ2-3,16,TRBV5-5,TRBD2
TGCGCCAGCAGCCTTCAGGGCTCAAGGGAAAACATTCAGTACTTC,CASSLQGSRENIQYF,.,TRBJ2-4,15,TRBV5-1,.
TGTGCCAGCAGCCAGGGGACAGGGTTGTACGAGCAGTACTTC,CASSQGTGLYEQYF,.,TRBJ2-7,14,TRBV3-1/TRBV3-2,TRBD1
TGTGCCAGCACCCGGGACAGCCTCTACGAGCAGTACTTC,CASTRDSLYEQYF,.,TRBJ2-7,13,TRBV2,TRBD1
TGTGCCAGCAGCACCTCACAGGCGGATACGCAGTATTTT,CASSTSQADTQYF,.,TRBJ2-3,13,TRBV2,.
TGTGCCAGCAGTCTACAGGGGGAAAATTCACCCCTCCACTTT,CASSLQGENSPLHF,.,TRBJ1-6,14,TRBV2,TRBD1
TGTGCCAGCCGACGGGAGCATGAGACCCAGTACTTC,CASRREHETQYF,.,TRBJ2-5,12,TRBV2,.
TGTGCCAGCAGCTTAGAGACAGGGCCGACCTACGAGCAGTACTTC,CASSLETGPTYEQYF,.,TRBJ2-7,15,TRBV11-3,TRBD1
TGTGCCAGCAGCCCCGTTCGGGGAAACTTGAACACTGAAGCTTTCTTT,CASSPVRGNLNTEAFF,.,TRBJ1-1,16,TRBV7-9,.
TGCGCCAGCTCGACAGTCTCTGGAAACACCATATATTTT,CASSTVSGNTIYF,.,TRBJ1-3,13,TRBV4-1,.
TGTGCCAGCAGCCAAGACAAAAGGGGAAACTATGGCTACACCTTC,CASSQDKRGNYGYTF,.,TRBJ1-2,15,TRBV4-2,.
TGTGCCAGCCCTACCGGGGGAGATACGCAGTATTTT,CASPTGGDTQYF,.,TRBJ2-3,12,TRBV2,.
TGCGCCAGCAAGACAGCTGATAATCTAATCTATAATTCACCCCTCCACTTT,CASKTADNLIYNSPLHF,.,TRBJ1-6,17,TRBV5-1,.
TGTGCCAGCAGTCTCGGTGCTGGGGCCAACGTCCTGACTTTC,CASSLGAGANVLTF,.,TRBJ2-6,14,TRBV27,.
TGTGCCAGCAGCTCCGGGGTCTCTGGGGCCAACGTCCTGACTTTC,CASSSGVSGANVLTF,.,TRBJ2-6,15,TRBV11-3,.
TGTGCCAGCAGCTTGGTGGTAGCCGGGACCGGGGAGCTGTTTTTT,CASSLVVAGTGELFF,.,TRBJ2-2,15,TRBV5-4,.
TGTGCCAGCAGCAGGACAGCTAACGATAATTCACCCCTCCACTTT,CASSRTANDNSPLHF,.,TRBJ1-6,15,TRBV11-2,.
TGTGCCAGCAGCGTAGAGGACACGCAGAAGGCCAAAAACATTCAGTACTTC,CASSVEDTQKAKNIQYF,once,TRBJ2-4,17,TRBV9,.
TGTGCCAGCCGTCGAGGTCAGGGGGCGCTTGATACGCAGTATTTT,CASRRGQGALDTQYF,.,TRBJ2-3,15,TRBV27,TRBD1